This TCR beta chain was sequenced in a study of blood T cell repertoires in COVID-19. Clones were read by immunoSEQ multiplex PCR, and TCRdb kept only the in-frame ones, dropping some. The data hold about 250,000 clones, with over 80% observed a single time. The V segment lost 5 bases and the J segment 8 bases; nucleotides outside the gene matches: 12. The germline gives CDR1 SGHTA, CDR2 FQGTGA. The CDR3 is 15 amino acids. The chain joins TRBV7-3 to TRBJ1-2; 9 bases align to TRBD1. Sequenced input: peripheral blood. The TCR originated in a woman aged 35 to 49 who had recovered from COVID-19. The CDR3 coding sequence is TGTGCCAGCAGCCCGTCAACAGGGGGCGAGGGAGGCTACACCTTC. This translates into CASSPSTGGEGGYTF.